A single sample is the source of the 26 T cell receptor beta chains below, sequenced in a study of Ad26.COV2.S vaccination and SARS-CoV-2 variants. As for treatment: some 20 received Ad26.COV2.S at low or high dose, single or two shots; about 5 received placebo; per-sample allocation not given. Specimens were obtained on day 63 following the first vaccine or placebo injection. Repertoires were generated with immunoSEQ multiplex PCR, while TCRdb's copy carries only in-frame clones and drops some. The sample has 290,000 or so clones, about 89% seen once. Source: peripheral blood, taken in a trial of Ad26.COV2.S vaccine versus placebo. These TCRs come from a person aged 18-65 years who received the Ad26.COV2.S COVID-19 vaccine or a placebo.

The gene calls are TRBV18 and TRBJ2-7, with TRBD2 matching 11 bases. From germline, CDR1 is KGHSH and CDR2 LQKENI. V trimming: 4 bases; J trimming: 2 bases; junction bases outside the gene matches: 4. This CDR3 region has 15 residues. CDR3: CASSLPTSGTYEQYF. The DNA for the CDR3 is TGTGCCAGCTCACTACCGACTAGCGGGACCTACGAGCAGTACTTC.

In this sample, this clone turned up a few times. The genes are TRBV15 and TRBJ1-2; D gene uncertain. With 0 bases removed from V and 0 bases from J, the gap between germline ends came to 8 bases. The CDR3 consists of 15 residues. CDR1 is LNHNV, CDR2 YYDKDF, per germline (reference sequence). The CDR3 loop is CATSRDRATNYGYTF. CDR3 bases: TGTGCCACCAGCAGAGATAGGGCAACTAACTATGGCTACACCTTC.

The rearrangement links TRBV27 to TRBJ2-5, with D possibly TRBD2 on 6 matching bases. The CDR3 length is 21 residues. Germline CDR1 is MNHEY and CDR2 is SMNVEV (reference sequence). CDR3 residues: CAHSRTKARGGAGSMRETQYF. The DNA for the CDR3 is TGTGCTCATAGTAGGACAAAGGCTCGAGGCGGCGCGGGGTCAATGCGAGAGACCCAGTACTTC.

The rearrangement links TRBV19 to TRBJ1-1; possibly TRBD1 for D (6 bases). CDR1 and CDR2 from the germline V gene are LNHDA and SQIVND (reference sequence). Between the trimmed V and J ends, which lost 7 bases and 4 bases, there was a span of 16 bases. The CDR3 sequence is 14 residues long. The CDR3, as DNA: TGTGCCAGTAAGGGCAGGGGAGGTGGCACTGAAGCTTTCTTT. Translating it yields CASKGRGGGTEAFF.

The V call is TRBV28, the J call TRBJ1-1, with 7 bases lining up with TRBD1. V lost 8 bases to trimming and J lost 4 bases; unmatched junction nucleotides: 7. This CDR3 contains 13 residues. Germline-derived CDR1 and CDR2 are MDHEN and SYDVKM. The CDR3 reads CASAEGAVTEAFF. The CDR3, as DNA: TGTGCCAGCGCGGAGGGGGCCGTCACTGAAGCTTTCTTT.

In nucleotides, the CDR3 is TGCAGCGTTGAGGACAGGGGTAGCGCTTTCTTT. This sequence encodes CSVEDRGSAFF. The rearrangement joins TRBV29-1 to TRBJ1-1, with 9 nucleotides matching TRBD1. The CDR3 has 11 amino acids. V trimming: 3 bases; J trimming: 11 bases; junction bases outside the gene matches: 4. CDR1 is SQVTM and CDR2 is ANQGSEA in the germline V gene.

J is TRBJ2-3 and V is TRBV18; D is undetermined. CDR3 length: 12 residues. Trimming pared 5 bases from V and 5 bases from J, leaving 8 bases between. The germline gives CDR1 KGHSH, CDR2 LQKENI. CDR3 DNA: TGTGCCAGCTCATGGGCCGAAGATACGCAGTATTTT. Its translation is CASSWAEDTQYF.

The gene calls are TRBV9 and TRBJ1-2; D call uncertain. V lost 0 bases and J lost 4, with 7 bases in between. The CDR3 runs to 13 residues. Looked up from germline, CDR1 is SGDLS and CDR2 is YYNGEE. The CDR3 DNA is TGTGCCAGCAGCGTAGGTCTGAGCTATGGCTACACCTTC. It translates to CASSVGLSYGYTF.

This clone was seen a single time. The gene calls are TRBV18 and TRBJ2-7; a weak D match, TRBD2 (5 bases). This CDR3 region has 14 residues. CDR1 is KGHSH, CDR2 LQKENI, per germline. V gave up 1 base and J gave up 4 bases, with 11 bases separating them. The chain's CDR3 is CASSPRGVGYEQYF. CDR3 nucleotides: TGTGCCAGCTCACCACGGGGAGTGGGGTACGAGCAGTACTTC.

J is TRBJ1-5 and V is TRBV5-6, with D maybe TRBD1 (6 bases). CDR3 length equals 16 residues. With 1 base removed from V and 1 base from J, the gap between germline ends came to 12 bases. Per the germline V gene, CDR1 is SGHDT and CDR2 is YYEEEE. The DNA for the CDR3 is TGTGCCAGCAGCTTGTTGGGGGCGGGGAGCAATCAGCCCCAGCATTTT. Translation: CASSLLGAGSNQPQHF. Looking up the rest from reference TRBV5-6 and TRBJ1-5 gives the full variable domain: DAGVTQSPTHLIKTRGQQVTLRCSPKSGHDTVSWYQQALGQGPQFIFQYYEEEERQRGNFPDRFSGHQFPNYSSELNVNALLLGDSALYLCASSLLGAGSNQPQHFGDGTRLSIL.

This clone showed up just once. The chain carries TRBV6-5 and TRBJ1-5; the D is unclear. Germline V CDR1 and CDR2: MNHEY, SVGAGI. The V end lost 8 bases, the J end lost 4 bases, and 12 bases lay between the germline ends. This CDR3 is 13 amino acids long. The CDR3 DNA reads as TGTGCCAGCGTCATTGGGGTAAATCAGCCCCAGCATTTT. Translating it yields CASVIGVNQPQHF.

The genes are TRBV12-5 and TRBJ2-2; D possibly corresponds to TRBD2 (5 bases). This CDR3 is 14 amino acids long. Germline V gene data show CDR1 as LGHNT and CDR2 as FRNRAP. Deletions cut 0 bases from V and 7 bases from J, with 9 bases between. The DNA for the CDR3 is TGTGCTAGTGGTTTGGTAGGAAGCGGCGGGGAGCTGTTTTTT. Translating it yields CASGLVGSGGELFF.

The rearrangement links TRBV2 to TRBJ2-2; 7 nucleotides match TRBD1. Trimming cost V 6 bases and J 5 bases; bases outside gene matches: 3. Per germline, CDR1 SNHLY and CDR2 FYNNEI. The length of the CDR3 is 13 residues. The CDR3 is CASRRQGTGELFF. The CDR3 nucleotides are TGTGCCAGCAGGCGACAGGGTACCGGGGAGCTGTTTTTT. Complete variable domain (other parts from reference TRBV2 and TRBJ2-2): EPEVTQTPSHQVTQMGQEVILRCVPISNHLYFYWYRQILGQKVEFLVSFYNNEISEKSEIFDDQFSVERPDGSNFTLKIRSTKLEDSAMYFCASRRQGTGELFFGEGSRLTVL.

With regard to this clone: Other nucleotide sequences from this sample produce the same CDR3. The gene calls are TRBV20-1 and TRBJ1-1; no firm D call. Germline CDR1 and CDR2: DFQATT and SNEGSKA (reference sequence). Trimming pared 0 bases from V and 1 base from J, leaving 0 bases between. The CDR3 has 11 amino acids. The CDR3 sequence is CSARENTEAFF. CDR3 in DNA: TGCAGTGCTAGAGAGAACACTGAAGCTTTCTTT.

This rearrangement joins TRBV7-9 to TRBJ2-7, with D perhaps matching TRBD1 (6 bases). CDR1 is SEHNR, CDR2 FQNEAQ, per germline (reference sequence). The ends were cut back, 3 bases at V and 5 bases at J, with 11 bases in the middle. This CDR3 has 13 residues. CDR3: CASSFQGGDEQYF. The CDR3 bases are TGTGCCAGCAGCTTCCAAGGGGGTGACGAGCAGTACTTC.

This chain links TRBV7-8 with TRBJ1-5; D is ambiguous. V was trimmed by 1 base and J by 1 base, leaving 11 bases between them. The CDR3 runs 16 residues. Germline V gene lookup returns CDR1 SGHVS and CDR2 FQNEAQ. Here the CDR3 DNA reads TGTGCCAGCAGCTTAGAAGCGGGGTTGAGCAATCAGCCCCAGCATTTT. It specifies CASSLEAGLSNQPQHF.

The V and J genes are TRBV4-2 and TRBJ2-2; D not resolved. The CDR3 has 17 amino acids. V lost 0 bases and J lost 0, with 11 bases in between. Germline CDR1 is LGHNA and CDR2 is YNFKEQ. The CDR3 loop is CASSQELLAANTGELFF. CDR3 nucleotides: TGTGCCAGCAGCCAAGAACTTCTGGCAGCGAACACCGGGGAGCTGTTTTTT.

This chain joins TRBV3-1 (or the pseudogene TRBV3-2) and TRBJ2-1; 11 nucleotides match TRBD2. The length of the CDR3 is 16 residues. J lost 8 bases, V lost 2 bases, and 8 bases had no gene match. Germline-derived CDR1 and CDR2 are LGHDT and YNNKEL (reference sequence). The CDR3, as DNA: TGTGCCAGCAGCCAATCTCATAGCGGGAGGGAAGATGAGCAGTTCTTC. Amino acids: CASSQSHSGREDEQFF.

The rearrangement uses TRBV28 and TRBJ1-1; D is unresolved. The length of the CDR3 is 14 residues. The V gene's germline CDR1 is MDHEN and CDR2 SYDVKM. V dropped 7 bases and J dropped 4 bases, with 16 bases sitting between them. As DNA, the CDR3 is TGTGCCAGCAACCCCTCCGGGGTCCCCACTGAAGCTTTCTTT. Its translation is CASNPSGVPTEAFF.

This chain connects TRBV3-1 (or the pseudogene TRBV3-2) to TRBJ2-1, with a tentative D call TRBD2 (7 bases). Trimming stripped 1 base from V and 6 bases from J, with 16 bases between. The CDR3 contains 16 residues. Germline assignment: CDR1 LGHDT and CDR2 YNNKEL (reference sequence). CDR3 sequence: CASSQATSGTPNEQFF. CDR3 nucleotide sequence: TGTGCCAGCAGCCAAGCTACAAGCGGGACACCCAATGAGCAGTTCTTC.

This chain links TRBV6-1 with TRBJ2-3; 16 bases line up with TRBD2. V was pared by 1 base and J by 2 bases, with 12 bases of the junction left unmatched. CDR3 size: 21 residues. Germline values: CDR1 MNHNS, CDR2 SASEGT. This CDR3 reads CASSEGGTSGRAVLPTDTQYF. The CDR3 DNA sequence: TGTGCCAGCAGTGAAGGTGGGACTAGCGGGAGGGCCGTTCTGCCCACAGATACGCAGTATTTT.

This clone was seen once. In nucleotides, the CDR3 is TGTGCCAGCAGCCTGGGTACGGGACAGGGTGAAAAACTGTTTTTT. As protein: CASSLGTGQGEKLFF. The chain has TRBV2 and TRBJ1-4; 9 bases fit TRBD1. J was trimmed by 7 bases and V by 6 bases; bases with no gene match: 9. Germline values: CDR1 SNHLY, CDR2 FYNNEI. The CDR3 is made up of 15 amino acids. The whole variable domain, filled in from reference TRBV2 and TRBJ1-4, reads EPEVTQTPSHQVTQMGQEVILRCVPISNHLYFYWYRQILGQKVEFLVSFYNNEISEKSEIFDDQFSVERPDGSNFTLKIRSTKLEDSAMYFCASSLGTGQGEKLFFGSGTQLSVL.

CDR3 DNA: TGTGCCAGCAGCTTAGTCTCGCAAACGCAGTATTTT. It specifies CASSLVSQTQYF. This chain joins TRBV13 and TRBJ2-3; D not certain. CDR3 length equals 12 residues. Germline V gives CDR1 PRHDT, CDR2 FYEKMQ (reference sequence). Trimming took off 1 base at V and 9 bases at J, with 8 bases between the two ends.

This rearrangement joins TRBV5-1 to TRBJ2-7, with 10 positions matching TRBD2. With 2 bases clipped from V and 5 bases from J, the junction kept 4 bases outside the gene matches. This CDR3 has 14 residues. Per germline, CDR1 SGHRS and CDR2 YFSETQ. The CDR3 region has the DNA TGCGCCAGCAGCTTTCTAGCGGGAGCAAACGAGCAGTACTTC. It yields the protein CASSFLAGANEQYF.

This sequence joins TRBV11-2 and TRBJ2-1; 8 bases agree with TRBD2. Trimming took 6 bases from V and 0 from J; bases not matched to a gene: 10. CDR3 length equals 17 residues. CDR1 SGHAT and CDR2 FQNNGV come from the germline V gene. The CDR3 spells CASRGRGEQLSYNEQFF. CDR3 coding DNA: TGTGCCAGCAGAGGGCGGGGGGAACAGCTCTCCTACAATGAGCAGTTCTTC.

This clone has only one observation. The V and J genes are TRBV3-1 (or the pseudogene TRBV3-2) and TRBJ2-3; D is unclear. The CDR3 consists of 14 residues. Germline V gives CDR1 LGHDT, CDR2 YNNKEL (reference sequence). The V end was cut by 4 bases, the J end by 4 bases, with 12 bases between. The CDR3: CASSLYNNADTQYF. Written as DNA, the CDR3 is TGTGCCAGCAGCCTATACAATAACGCAGATACGCAGTATTTT.